This T cell receptor beta chain was retrieved from a study of T-cell reconstitution after alpha-beta-depleted transplantation in children listed by TCRdb under 2016. For the wider study: Using TCR repertoire profiling, the study followed T-cell immune reconstitution in a quantitative way in children after TCRalphabeta/CD19-depleted allogeneic hematopoietic cell transplantation.

Overall results and qualifications from the work: Over subsequent months, a decline in hyperexpanded clone frequencies was noted, and after one year, T-cell counts and TCRbeta diversity were mostly ascribed to newly produced T cells. The high TCRbeta diversity at day 60 in some patients was ascribed to recipient T cells and intrathymic progenitors that had survived conditioning. About two months after transplant, the apparently early recovery of alphabetaT-cell counts reportedly depended on just several hundred clones that had expanded rapidly and came from non-depleted graft cells.

The method was PCR. Reads for this sample came from an Illumina HiSeq 2500. To normalize quantification of the TCRbeta repertoire, the TCR libraries were built with molecular barcoding that relied on unique molecular identifiers. The public reads were reanalyzed by TCRdb: fastp trimming at Q25, MiXCR alignment, in-frame beta chains only. Each CDR3 protein appears once, grouped with its most common genes and DNA. The sample includes approximately 190,000 distinct CDR3 sequences, with approximately 6.8% observed a single time. In total, the top ten clones hold about 5% of the sample. This clonotype was detected ten times or more. The antigen it binds to is not known. Nothing much larger sits one base from this clone, and base qualities are not available. Between the V and J ends, shortened by 6 bases and 1 base respectively, the junction contains 9 bases. Including cysteine and phenylalanine, the CDR3 has 13 amino acids. Only CDR3 DNA remains: 39 bases, in frame from the first base. CDR1 and CDR2 are read off the germline V gene as SNHLY and FYNNEI.

Reading the label with the study, this specimen's treatment or condition is: allogeneic hematopoietic cell transplantation with graft depleted of TCRalphabeta T cells and CD19 B cells. Transplant recipients were children who received TCRalphabeta/CD19-depleted allogeneic hematopoietic cell grafts. The source of this sequence is a girl under two years old with combined immunodeficiency, due to receive a stem cell transplant. Material: PBMCs, obtained before TCRalphabeta/CD19-depleted stem cell transplant. Rearrangement joined TRBV2 to TRBJ2-5; TRBD1 could be the D gene, as 5 bases match. The DNA sequence follows: TGTGCCAGCAGAGAGACAGTCCAAGAGACCCAGTACTTC. The encoded protein is CASRETVQETQYF.